The next 7 T cell receptor beta chains were all read from a single sample in a study of blood T cell repertoires in COVID-19. Sequenced by immunoSEQ multiplex PCR; TCRdb stores in-frame clones only, minus some. The sample records some 200,000 clones, 85% to 95% being singletons. Sequenced sample: peripheral blood. All receptors derive from a man aged 30-40 years with COVID-19, enrolled during active disease.

V is TRBV27 and J is TRBJ1-1, with 8 nucleotides matching TRBD1. V was clipped by 6 bases and J by 4 bases; unmatched bases: 4. The CDR3 contains 13 residues. Germline CDR1 is MNHEY and CDR2 is SMNVEV (reference sequence). DNA for the CDR3: TGTGCCAGCAGCGGACAGGGCGGCACTGAAGCTTTCTTT. It is translated as CASSGQGGTEAFF.

CDR3 in DNA: TGTGCCAGCAGCCTGCACCCTTACGCAGGGGGACCTCAATTAGAGCAGTACTTC. Translation: CASSLHPYAGGPQLEQYF. V and J are TRBV5-4 and TRBJ2-7; 7 positions match TRBD1. The CDR3 loop spans 18 amino acids. In germline, CDR1 is SGHNT, CDR2 YYREEE (reference sequence). After removal of 4 bases from V and 7 bases from J, the junction contained 23 bases not matched to a gene.

The chain links TRBV6-5 to TRBJ1-6, with D tentatively TRBD1 (5 bases). The CDR3 has 15 amino acids. Germline CDR1 and CDR2: MNHEY and SVGAGI. Trimming removed 9 bases at V and 6 bases at J, with 18 bases between. DNA for the CDR3: TGTGCCAGTGCTGTGGGGGGACTGGGTAATTCACCCCTCCACTTT. This sequence encodes CASAVGGLGNSPLHF.

The genes are TRBV10-3 and TRBJ2-2, with no clear D. The CDR3 extends over 11 amino acids. Trimming removed 6 bases from V and 6 bases from J, with 5 bases in between. Germline CDR1 and CDR2: ENHRY and SYGVKD. The CDR3 DNA is TGTGCCATCAGACAAGCCGGGGAGCTGTTTTTT. Translating gives CAIRQAGELFF.

V and J are TRBV6-2 or TRBV6-3 and TRBJ2-1; D not resolved. V shed 6 bases and J shed 9 bases, with 15 bases lying between them. The CDR3 has 13 residues. The germline gives CDR1 MNHEY, CDR2 SVGEGT. This CDR3 is CASSSYPGFEQFF. CDR3 coding DNA: TGTGCCAGCAGCTCCTACCCGGGTTTTGAGCAGTTCTTC.

The CDR3 DNA follows: TGTGCCAGCGATGAACTCTATGGCTACACCTTC. It translates to CASDELYGYTF. The chain recombines TRBV6-5 with TRBJ1-2; D gene ambiguous. Looked up from germline, CDR1 is MNHEY and CDR2 is SVGAGI. With 8 bases removed from V and 4 bases from J, the gap between germline ends came to 8 bases. CDR3 length equals 11 residues.

This chain uses TRBV10-3 with TRBJ1-1; D remains ambiguous. Germline assignment: CDR1 ENHRY and CDR2 SYGVKD. CDR3 length: 13 amino acids. Trimming pared 4 bases from V and 4 bases from J, leaving 10 bases between. Written as DNA, the CDR3 is TGTGCCATCAGTGGCGGATCCGTCACTGAAGCTTTCTTT. Translating it yields CAISGGSVTEAFF.